The clone carrying this T cell receptor (beta chain) was found once. Its antigen is still unknown. This record comes from a study of T cells in Graves' hyperthyroidism and ophthalmopathy. Study-level results: Blood samples included most of the expanded thyroid clonotypes exceeding 0.001.

Amplified TCR beta CDR3 regions derived from RNA transcripts. HTBI primers were employed in a first-round RT-PCR of the TCR CDR3. TCRdb analysed the multiplex PCR reads with MiXCR anew, one entry per CDR3 protein. The sample shows about 200,000 distinct CDR3 sequences, 17% of them seen only once. Patients aged 18 to 65 had newly diagnosed hyperthyroidism that had lasted under 2 months. A patient was excluded if there was uncontrolled infection, other autoimmune disease, pregnancy or lactation. Orbital computed tomography, thyroid ultrasound, serum thyroxine and TRAb, and clinical symptoms together informed the diagnoses. CDR3 length: 17 residues. The germline V gene encodes CDR1 MNHNS and CDR2 SASEGT. V lost 4 bases to trimming and J lost 5 bases; unmatched junction nucleotides: 13.

This chain links TRBV6-1 with TRBJ2-3; the match to TRBD2 covers 9 bases. This TCR came from a woman aged 50 to 60 with Graves' hyperthyroidism. Sequencing used blood. The CDR3 DNA sequence: TGTGCCAGCAGTGCCAGCAGCGCGACTAGCGGCAGAGATACGCAGTATTTT. This encodes CASSASSATSGRDTQYF.